The 25 T cell receptor beta chains in this list originate from one sample, sequenced in a study of blood T cells in healthy people across ages. Primers used in a second PCR of roughly 6 to 12 cycles were a sample-barcoded 5' primer and a J-beta primer mix. TCRdb ran MiXCR on the 5' RACE reads and lists one entry per CDR3 protein. The sample has 1.5 million to 1.9 million distinct CDR3 sequences; approximately 42% are singletons. Sequencing used blood. The source of these receptors is a woman aged 18-29 years in good health.

The chain uses TRBV12-3 or TRBV12-4 and TRBJ1-1; a weak D match, TRBD1 (6 bases). The germline V and J ends were trimmed by 4 bases and 11 bases, with 14 bases remaining between them. This CDR3 is built from 12 residues. The CDR3 coding sequence is TGTGCCAGCAGTTGGGGGGCGCGGCTGGCTTTCTTT. It is translated as CASSWGARLAFF.

This clonotype was seen once. The chain combines TRBV4-1 with TRBJ1-4; no clear D gene. CDR1 is MGHRA and CDR2 is YSYEKL in the germline V gene. Trimming shortened V by 4 bases and J by 1 base, and 13 bases separated the two germline ends. CDR3 length equals 16 residues. The DNA of the CDR3 is TGCGCCAGCAGCCTCGGGAACGGGAGAACTAATGAAAAACTGTTTTTT. Translating it yields CASSLGNGRTNEKLFF.

This clonotype was counted many times. The junction shows a germline mismatch at one end, possibly a read error. V gene TRBV7-2 combines with J gene TRBJ2-3, with 7 bases fitting TRBD2. CDR1 and CDR2 from the germline V gene are SGHTA and FQGNSA. CDR3 length equals 15 residues. The DNA of the CDR3 is TGTGCCAGCAGTTTAGCGGGCCTTAGCACAGATACGCAGTATTTT. This encodes CASSLAGLSTDTQYF.

This clonotype was seen more than once but under ten times. The chain joins TRBV12-3 or TRBV12-4 to TRBJ2-1; TRBD1 is a possible D gene (6 bases). CDR3 length: 16 amino acids. V lost 8 bases and J lost 7, with 24 bases in between. CDR3 coding DNA: TGTGCCAGCCAAAAAACCCCGCAGGGGAAAGTGAATGAGCAGTTCTTC. Its protein product is CASQKTPQGKVNEQFF.

The chain links TRBV2 to TRBJ2-7, with 10 nucleotides matching TRBD2. The V and J ends lost 3 bases and 8 bases, in that order; junction bases with no gene match: 16. Germline assignment: CDR1 SNHLY and CDR2 FYNNEI. This CDR3 is 17 amino acids long. CDR3 coding DNA: TGTGCCAGCAGTGATCCGACCCTTGGGCTAGCGGGAGTTAAGCAGTACTTC. Amino acid sequence: CASSDPTLGLAGVKQYF.

This clonotype was counted at least ten times. This chain joins TRBV12-3 or TRBV12-4 and TRBJ2-5; 8 nucleotides agree with TRBD2. Trimming cost V 7 bases and J 4 bases; bases outside gene matches: 8. CDR3 size: 14 residues. DNA of the CDR3: TGTGCCAGCACCGAACCGGGACTAGGAGAGACCCAGTACTTC. The encoded protein is CASTEPGLGETQYF.

This chain uses TRBV20-1 with TRBJ2-1; the D call may be TRBD1 or TRBD2 (5 bases each). This CDR3 spans 13 amino acids. Germline CDR1 reads DFQATT; CDR2 reads SNEGSKA (reference sequence). The ends were cut back, 3 bases at V and 8 bases at J, with 14 bases in the middle. This CDR3 is CSARPQGVHEQFF. The DNA of the CDR3 is TGCAGTGCTAGGCCCCAGGGAGTGCATGAGCAGTTCTTC.

As to this clonotype: At one end, the junction sequence differs from germline, possibly due to a read error. The chain joins TRBV7-2 to TRBJ2-3; unclear D gene. The CDR3 loop spans 13 amino acids. The germline V gene has CDR1 SGHTA and CDR2 FQGNSA. CDR3: CASSVSNQDTQYF. Here the CDR3 DNA reads TGTGCAAGCAGCGTCTCGAATCAAGATACGCAGTATTTT.

The V and J genes are TRBV28 and TRBJ1-2; D uncertain. This CDR3 spans 14 amino acids. From germline, CDR1 is MDHEN and CDR2 SYDVKM. The V end lost 6 bases, the J end lost 5 bases, and 16 bases lay between the germline ends. The chain's CDR3 is CASSSGSRQYGYTF. The CDR3 DNA follows: TGTGCCAGCAGCTCGGGAAGCCGGCAATATGGCTACACCTTC.

The CDR3 reads CASSFYLSSGSRGLGTQYF. CDR3 DNA sequence: TGTGCCAGCAGCTTTTATCTATCAAGCGGCAGCAGGGGCCTAGGGACCCAGTACTTC. This sequence joins TRBV11-2 and TRBJ2-7, with D tentatively TRBD1 (6 bases). The end of the DNA is better explained by TRBJ2-5, so the J call may be wrong. This CDR3 comprises 19 residues. Germline-derived CDR1 and CDR2 are SGHAT and FQNNGV.

This clonotype was counted a few times. The CDR3 here is CASSQRAPGQGFLSQPQHF. The CDR3 DNA reads TGCGCCAGCAGCCAAAGGGCCCCGGGACAGGGGTTTTTAAGTCAGCCCCAGCATTTT. The chain is built from TRBV4-1 and TRBJ1-5, with 10 nucleotides matching TRBD1. From germline, CDR1 is MGHRA and CDR2 YSYEKL. The CDR3 is made up of 19 amino acids. J gave up 6 bases and V 2 bases, and 16 bases lay outside the gene matches.

This clonotype was observed a handful of times. The chain uses TRBV12-3 or TRBV12-4 and TRBJ2-3, with 8 bases aligning to TRBD2. There are 16 residues in the CDR3. V dropped 8 bases and J dropped 2; count of bases not matched to a gene: 12. The CDR3 region has the DNA TGTGCCAGCTCGACCCGGGTAGCGGGAAACACAGATACGCAGTATTTT. Encoded protein: CASSTRVAGNTDTQYF.

This clonotype was found a few times. The gene calls are TRBV21-1 and TRBJ2-5; the table calls TRBD1, which could not be checked here. TRBV21-1 is reported as a pseudogene. The CDR3 contains 20 residues. The DNA of the CDR3 is TGTGCCAGCAGCCGCCGACCATGGGGGGGAAAGATAACTGTCCAAGAGACCCAGTACTTC. Its protein product is CASSRRPWGGKITVQETQYF.

This clonotype was counted between two and nine times. The J gene is TRBJ2-3, the V gene TRBV29-1; TRBD1 agrees at 8 bases. CDR1 and CDR2 (germline): SQVTM, ANQGSEA. V shed 8 bases, J shed 7 bases, and the junction held 14 bases outside the gene matches. The CDR3 is 14 residues long. CDR3 nucleotides: TGCAGCTCCACGAAGGCAGGGGGCGCGTATACGCAGTATTTT. This gives the protein CSSTKAGGAYTQYF.

This clonotype was counted a few times. The chain is built from TRBV4-2 and TRBJ2-1; D possibly uses TRBD1 or TRBD2 (5 bases each). Trimming removed 4 bases from V and 9 bases from J, with 19 bases in between. The CDR3 is made up of 15 amino acids. Looked up from germline, CDR1 is LGHNA and CDR2 is YNFKEQ. As DNA, the CDR3 is TGTGCCAGCAGCCCCCTGGGGCTAGCTATCGGTGAGCAGTTCTTC. It encodes CASSPLGLAIGEQFF.

The DNA for the CDR3 is TGCGCCAGCACCCTAGGGGGGACCGAAGAGACCCAGTACTTC. As protein: CASTLGGTEETQYF. The chain combines TRBV5-1 with TRBJ2-5; D may match TRBD1 or TRBD2 (6 bases each). The germline gives CDR1 SGHRS, CDR2 YFSETQ. The V end lost 6 bases, the J end lost 3 bases, and 15 bases lay between the germline ends. The CDR3 spans 14 residues. Supplemented by reference TRBV5-1 and TRBJ2-5, the full variable domain reads KAGVTQTPRYLIKTRGQQVTLSCSPISGHRSVSWYQQTPGQGLQFLFEYFSETQRNKGNFPGRFSGRQFSNSRSEMNVSTLELGDSALYLCASTLGGTEETQYFGPGTRLLVL.

The gene calls are TRBV7-2 and TRBJ1-1, with D possibly being TRBD1 (5 bases). This CDR3 region has 15 residues. Trimming took off 1 base at V and 0 bases at J, with 9 bases between the two ends. Germline V gene data show CDR1 as SGHTA and CDR2 as FQGNSA. The CDR3, as DNA: TGTGCCAGCAGCTTAGTACAGGCAGTGAACACTGAAGCTTTCTTT. Protein sequence: CASSLVQAVNTEAFF. The complete variable domain, with remaining parts taken from reference TRBV7-2 and TRBJ1-1, reads GAGVSQSPSNKVTEKGKDVELRCDPISGHTALYWYRQSLGQGLEFLIYFQGNSAPDKSGLPSDRFSAERTGGSVSTLTIQRTQQEDSAVYLCASSLVQAVNTEAFFGQGTRLTVV.

The chain has TRBV20-1 and TRBJ2-3; 9 positions agree with TRBD1. The J segment lost 4 bases and the V segment lost 5 bases, leaving 19 bases of the junction unmatched. The CDR3 runs to 18 residues. Germline CDR1 reads DFQATT; CDR2 reads SNEGSKA (reference sequence). The CDR3 is CSAVPNSPSTGGPDTQYF. The CDR3 bases are TGCAGTGCTGTCCCCAACTCCCCTTCTACAGGGGGCCCAGATACGCAGTATTTT.

This clonotype came up a few times. The rearrangement links TRBV28 to TRBJ1-4; TRBD1 aligns across 7 bases. The CDR3 consists of 16 residues. CDR1 is MDHEN and CDR2 is SYDVKM in the germline V gene. With 6 bases clipped from V and 0 bases from J, the junction kept 7 bases outside the gene matches. The CDR3 sequence is CASSSDRKPTNEKLFF. Here the CDR3 DNA reads TGTGCCAGCAGCTCGGACAGGAAACCAACTAATGAAAAACTGTTTTTT.

The chain combines TRBV7-2 with TRBJ2-5, with 9 bases aligning to TRBD1. Gene TRBJ2-7 matches the end of the DNA better, so the J call may be wrong. Germline CDR1 SGHTA, CDR2 FQGNSA. The CDR3 sequence is 15 residues long. This chain's CDR3 is CASSFGGTGTYEQYF. CDR3 nucleotide sequence: TGTGCCAGCAGCTTTGGCGGGACAGGGACGTACGAGCAGTACTTC.

The chain has TRBV20-1 and TRBJ2-1; tentative D call: TRBD2 (6 bases). This CDR3 region has 12 residues. V shed 6 bases and J shed 5 bases, with 11 bases lying between them. Per the germline V gene, CDR1 is DFQATT and CDR2 is SNEGSKA (reference sequence). CDR3 loop: CSALWGDNEQFF. CDR3 in DNA: TGCAGTGCCCTCTGGGGGGACAATGAGCAGTTCTTC.

CDR3: CASSRDSGYNEQFF. The CDR3 DNA reads TGTGCCAGCAGCCGGGACTCCGGGTACAATGAGCAGTTCTTC. The J gene is TRBJ2-1, the V gene TRBV7-9; D may be TRBD2 (6 bases). The ends were cut back, 5 bases at V and 4 bases at J, with 12 bases in the middle. CDR1 is SEHNR and CDR2 is FQNEAQ in the germline V gene (reference sequence). The length of the CDR3 is 14 residues.

This clonotype was detected a few times. The chain carries TRBV29-1 and TRBJ2-3; maybe TRBD2 (6 bases). The CDR3 extends over 15 amino acids. V was trimmed by 7 bases and J by 2 bases, leaving 19 bases between them. The V gene's germline CDR1 is SQVTM and CDR2 ANQGSEA. CDR3 loop: CSGRRASVFTDTQYF. The CDR3 region has the DNA TGCAGCGGCAGACGCGCTAGCGTATTCACAGATACGCAGTATTTT.

Only a few counts were recorded for this clonotype. The V and J genes are TRBV9 and TRBJ2-1; D gene ambiguous. V lost 4 bases and J lost 0, with 14 bases in between. CDR1 and CDR2 from the germline V gene are SGDLS and YYNGEE. The CDR3 is made up of 16 amino acids. The CDR3 spells CASSQPLGSSYNEQFF. For the CDR3, the DNA is TGTGCCAGCAGCCAACCACTTGGAAGCTCCTACAATGAGCAGTTCTTC.

This clonotype was seen more than once but under ten times. J is TRBJ2-1 and V is TRBV7-3; TRBD2 might be the D (6 bases). Germline CDR1 SGHTA, CDR2 FQGTGA. The CDR3 length is 16 residues. Deletions cut 0 bases from V and 8 bases from J, with 17 bases between. CDR3 region: CASSLTLTRTGDEQFF. DNA for the CDR3: TGTGCCAGCAGCTTAACCTTGACTAGAACCGGAGATGAGCAGTTCTTC.